What follows are 27 T cell receptor beta chains derived from one specimen sequenced in a study of persistence of HIV-infected CD4 T cells. These receptors are not linked to any known antigen. This was the immunoSEQ version 4 assay in survey mode. Generated by immunoSEQ multiplex PCR, the TCRdb table keeps only in-frame clones and is missing some. Of approximately 40,000 clones in the sample, roughly 74% were seen once. The stimulus was an HIV-1 Gag 15-mer peptide pool, approximately 0.93 ug/peptide/mL. CD40L-negative CD69-negative CD45RO-high memory CD4+ T cells were sorted as populations depleted of antigen-responding cells. Sequencing used CD4+ T cells sorted from PBMCs after approximately 20-hour stimulation, obtained from a patient who received antiretroviral therapy. The receptors here all came from an adult man with HIV who was CMV-seropositive.

The chain joins TRBV29-1 to TRBJ1-1; 10 bases are a match to TRBD1. Germline V lookup: CDR1 SQVTM, CDR2 ANQGSEA. This CDR3 region has 13 residues. The V gene end was trimmed by 8 bases and the J gene end by 5 bases; junction bases not matched to a gene: 8. CDR3 DNA sequence: TGCAGCTCCTCCCGGGACAGGGGTACTGAAGCTTTCTTT. Protein sequence: CSSSRDRGTEAFF.

V gene TRBV30 combines with J gene TRBJ1-5; a possible D gene is TRBD1 (6 bases). V shed 3 bases and J shed 3 bases, with 15 bases lying between them. The CDR3 extends over 15 amino acids. The germline V gene encodes CDR1 GTSNPN and CDR2 SVGIG (reference sequence). This chain's CDR3 is CAWSGTGTFNQPQHF. In DNA, the CDR3 is TGTGCCTGGAGCGGAACAGGGACTTTCAATCAGCCCCAGCATTTT.

The V call is TRBV13, the J call TRBJ1-1, with TRBD1 as a possible D gene (6 bases). Between the trimmed V and J ends, which lost 5 bases and 5 bases, there was a span of 15 bases. The CDR3 extends over 14 amino acids. Germline CDR1 PRHDT, CDR2 FYEKMQ (reference sequence). DNA of the CDR3: TGTGCCAGCAGCCCCCCACAGGGATATACTGAAGCTTTCTTT. Encoded protein: CASSPPQGYTEAFF.

The rearrangement uses TRBV19 and TRBJ1-5; no clear D. Germline V gives CDR1 LNHDA, CDR2 SQIVND (reference sequence). The V end was cut by 4 bases, the J end by 6 bases, with 19 bases between. CDR3 length: 16 residues. This CDR3 is CASSRRFESLGQPQHF. The CDR3 region has the DNA TGTGCCAGTAGTAGGCGGTTTGAGAGTTTAGGTCAGCCCCAGCATTTT.

The rearrangement uses TRBV25-1 and TRBJ1-6; D remains ambiguous. The CDR3 is 16 amino acids. The V end lost 2 bases, the J end lost 0 bases, and 8 bases lay between the germline ends. Germline-derived CDR1 and CDR2 are MGHDK and SYGVNS. The CDR3: CASSENPSSYNSPLHF. DNA of the CDR3: TGTGCCAGCAGTGAAAATCCGAGCTCCTATAATTCACCCCTCCACTTT.

V gene TRBV5-1 combines with J gene TRBJ1-1; D possibly corresponds to TRBD1 (6 bases). Trimming took 0 bases from V and 3 from J, leaving 9 bases between them. This CDR3 is 14 amino acids long. CDR1 is SGHRS, CDR2 YFSETQ, per germline. Here the CDR3 reads CASSLAQGHTEAFF. CDR3 coding DNA: TGCGCCAGCAGCTTGGCCCAGGGGCACACTGAAGCTTTCTTT. Full variable domain (outside the CDR3, taken from reference TRBV5-1 and TRBJ1-1): KAGVTQTPRYLIKTRGQQVTLSCSPISGHRSVSWYQQTPGQGLQFLFEYFSETQRNKGNFPGRFSGRQFSNSRSEMNVSTLELGDSALYLCASSLAQGHTEAFFGQGTRLTVV.

This clone counts as medium-sized. The chain employs TRBV6-5 and TRBJ2-1; TRBD1 or TRBD2 may be the D gene (6 bases each). The V and J ends lost 0 bases and 7 bases respectively, with 13 bases between them. There are 15 residues in the CDR3. Germline V gene lookup returns CDR1 MNHEY and CDR2 SVGAGI. The CDR3 coding sequence is TGTGCCAGCAGTTACTCAAGGGGGGCGCGTAATGAGCAGTTCTTC. Amino acid sequence: CASSYSRGARNEQFF.

The genes are TRBV6-5 and TRBJ2-7; D might be TRBD1 (6 bases). The germline V gene has CDR1 MNHEY and CDR2 SVGAGI. V lost 5 bases, J lost 6 bases, and 17 bases lay in between. The CDR3 covers 14 residues. CDR3: CASSPRTEATEQYF. The CDR3 coding sequence is TGTGCCAGCAGTCCACGGACAGAAGCAACCGAGCAGTACTTC.

In this sample, this clone turned up a few times. The CDR3 sequence: CASSPPDRDTQYF. The DNA for the CDR3 is TGTGCCAGTAGTCCACCGGACAGAGATACGCAGTATTTT. The chain uses TRBV19 and TRBJ2-3, with D maybe TRBD1 (6 bases). Germline CDR1 reads LNHDA; CDR2 reads SQIVND (reference sequence). Deletions cut 5 bases from V and 5 bases from J, with 11 bases between. The CDR3 length is 13 residues.

This chain connects TRBV18 to TRBJ1-5; D is undetermined. This CDR3 contains 13 residues. Germline CDR1 reads KGHSH; CDR2 reads LQKENI. V lost 2 bases and J 5 bases, leaving 7 bases between the germline ends. The CDR3 spells CASSPTRDQPQHF. The CDR3 DNA sequence: TGTGCCAGCTCACCAACGAGAGATCAGCCCCAGCATTTT.

The rearrangement links TRBV3-1 (or the pseudogene TRBV3-2) to TRBJ1-1; no definite D call. The V gene's germline CDR1 is LGHDT and CDR2 YNNKEL (reference sequence). Trimming pared 4 bases from V and 11 bases from J, leaving 11 bases between. This CDR3 has 11 amino acids. The CDR3 DNA is TGTGCCAGCAGCCTAAATCAAAGGGCTTTCTTT. Protein product: CASSLNQRAFF.

This clone was detected a few times. The chain has TRBV6-4 and TRBJ2-1; possibly TRBD1 or TRBD2 for D (5 bases each). Between the trimmed V and J ends, which lost 5 bases and 3 bases, there was a span of 26 bases. Germline V gene sequence: CDR1 MRHNA, CDR2 SNTAGT. This CDR3 spans 19 amino acids. The CDR3 DNA is TGTGCCAGCAGTTGGCCAGGGACCCAGATCGACTCGGACTACAATGAGCAGTTCTTC. It is translated as CASSWPGTQIDSDYNEQFF.

V and J are TRBV5-1 and TRBJ1-1, with D possibly TRBD1 on 6 matching bases. Germline V gene data show CDR1 as SGHRS and CDR2 as YFSETQ. The CDR3 consists of 17 residues. The germline V and J ends were trimmed by 3 bases and 0 bases, with 18 bases remaining between them. The CDR3 spells CASSYRPGTLMNTEAFF. In DNA, the CDR3 is TGCGCCAGCAGCTATCGTCCCGGGACATTAATGAACACTGAAGCTTTCTTT.

The chain links TRBV3-1 (or the pseudogene TRBV3-2) to TRBJ2-5, with 7 bases matching TRBD1. Germline V lookup: CDR1 LGHDT, CDR2 YNNKEL (reference sequence). The CDR3 is 17 residues long. Losses at the gene ends were 0 bases for V and 3 bases for J; bases not matched to a gene: 10. CDR3 DNA sequence: TGTGCCAGCAGCCAAGACTATAGACAGGGTCGGGAAGAGACCCAGTACTTC. Protein sequence: CASSQDYRQGREETQYF.

J is TRBJ2-6 and V is TRBV19, with D possibly being TRBD1 (6 bases). CDR3 length equals 17 residues. V was trimmed by 7 bases and J by 0 bases, leaving 16 bases between them. The V gene's germline CDR1 is LNHDA and CDR2 SQIVND (reference sequence). The CDR3 sequence: CASTVTGFRSGANVLTF. The CDR3, as DNA: TGTGCCAGTACCGTTACAGGGTTCCGCTCTGGGGCCAACGTCCTGACTTTC.

The chain is built from TRBV3-1 (or the pseudogene TRBV3-2) and TRBJ2-4, with no clear D. The germline V gene encodes CDR1 LGHDT and CDR2 YNNKEL (reference sequence). V was cut by 0 bases and J by 1 base, with 10 bases left in between. The CDR3 runs 16 residues. In DNA, the CDR3 is TGTGCCAGCAGCCAAGATCCCAGGTCGGCCAAAAACATTCAGTACTTC. This translates into CASSQDPRSAKNIQYF.

The chain is built from TRBV4-2 and TRBJ1-1, with unresolved D. V was cut by 0 bases and J by 0 bases, with 8 bases left in between. The CDR3 runs to 15 residues. The germline CDR1 and CDR2 sequences are LGHNA and YNFKEQ. CDR3 DNA sequence: TGTGCCAGCAGCCAAGATCTAGGGCTGAACACTGAAGCTTTCTTT. Its protein is CASSQDLGLNTEAFF.

The genes are TRBV6-2 or TRBV6-3 and TRBJ1-1; D is unresolved. CDR1 is MNHEY, CDR2 SVGEGT, per germline. The CDR3 has 13 amino acids. Deletions cut 2 bases from V and 1 base from J, with 5 bases between. The CDR3 DNA sequence: TGTGCCAGCAGTTACCAGCGGAACACTGAAGCTTTCTTT. It codes for CASSYQRNTEAFF.

The rearrangement uses TRBV10-3 and TRBJ1-1; TRBD1 agrees at 8 bases. V lost 5 bases, J lost 1 base, and 3 bases stayed unmatched. The length of the CDR3 is 14 residues. Germline CDR1 and CDR2: ENHRY and SYGVKD. Written as DNA, the CDR3 is TGTGCCATCAGTCCGGGACAGGCGAACACTGAAGCTTTCTTT. It translates to CAISPGQANTEAFF.

This clone has more than one count but fewer than ten. The V call is TRBV6-5, the J call TRBJ1-1, with D unresolved. The CDR3 length is 13 residues. CDR1 is MNHEY, CDR2 SVGAGI, per germline. Trimming took 7 bases from V and 2 from J, leaving 11 bases between them. The CDR3 protein is CASKNTRNTEAFF. As DNA, the CDR3 is TGTGCCAGCAAGAACACGAGAAACACTGAAGCTTTCTTT.

The rearrangement links TRBV2 to TRBJ2-5; D not certain. The germline CDR1 and CDR2 sequences are SNHLY and FYNNEI. V was shortened by 8 bases and J by 5 bases, with 6 bases between the two germline ends. The CDR3 extends over 10 amino acids. Here the CDR3 DNA reads TGTGCCAGCTTAGGGGAGACCCAGTACTTC. It encodes CASLGETQYF.

This clone was seen a single time. The V and J genes are TRBV6-5 and TRBJ1-1; D gene unclear. The germline V gene encodes CDR1 MNHEY and CDR2 SVGAGI. The CDR3 is made up of 12 amino acids. Trimming took 7 bases from V and 4 from J, leaving 10 bases between them. Here the CDR3 reads CASNRGSTEAFF. The DNA for the CDR3 is TGTGCCAGCAACCGAGGGAGCACTGAAGCTTTCTTT.

The CDR3 DNA is TGTGCCAGCACCGAGGCCAGGGGAGCGAATGAGCAGTTCTTC. Protein: CASTEARGANEQFF. J is TRBJ2-1 and V is TRBV7-2, with D possibly being TRBD1 (6 bases). This CDR3 comprises 14 residues. Germline loops: CDR1 SGHTA, CDR2 FQGNSA. Trimming left V 7 bases short and J 7 bases short, with 17 bases between.

In its sample, this clone was seen once. V usage is TRBV14 and J usage is TRBJ2-5; possibly TRBD2 for D (6 bases). Trimming pared 2 bases from V and 7 bases from J, leaving 11 bases between. CDR1 SGHDN and CDR2 FVKESK come from the germline V gene. CDR3 size: 13 residues. CDR3 nucleotides: TGTGCCAGCAGCCAATCTCGTAGCGGGACCCAGTACTTC. It specifies CASSQSRSGTQYF.

The chain carries TRBV18 and TRBJ1-6; no reliable D call. The CDR3 has 12 amino acids. Trimming took off 2 bases at V and 7 bases at J, with 3 bases between the two ends. In germline, CDR1 is KGHSH, CDR2 LQKENI. CDR3 loop: CASSPDNSPLHF. The CDR3 coding sequence is TGTGCCAGCTCACCAGACAATTCACCCCTCCACTTT.

V gene TRBV3-1 (or the pseudogene TRBV3-2) combines with J gene TRBJ1-3, with unresolved D. The CDR3 is 16 residues long. Trimming pared 0 bases from V and 0 bases from J, leaving 9 bases between. Germline V gene sequence: CDR1 LGHDT, CDR2 YNNKEL (reference sequence). The CDR3 spells CASSQEMAFSGNTIYF. Written as DNA, the CDR3 is TGTGCCAGCAGCCAAGAAATGGCGTTCTCTGGAAACACCATATATTTT.

This clone showed up just once. The V and J genes are TRBV19 and TRBJ1-5, with a tentative D call TRBD1 (6 bases). The V end was cut by 3 bases, the J end by 2 bases, with 11 bases between. CDR3 length: 15 residues. The germline CDR1 and CDR2 sequences are LNHDA and SQIVND (reference sequence). The CDR3 spells CASSMQGWGNQPQHF. The CDR3, as DNA: TGTGCCAGTAGTATGCAGGGGTGGGGCAATCAGCCCCAGCATTTT.